This T cell receptor beta chain was observed in a study of blood T cell repertoires in COVID-19. Study-wide background: The United States, Italy and Spain were the sources of the acute and convalescent COVID-19 samples. PBMCs, B-cell-depleted T cells, or T cells provided the cDNA or gDNA that made up the material.

Recruited during active infection, patients (from Seattle) were subsequently followed longitudinally. This clone was counted once. As processed by the authors: Nucleated cell counts were estimated from reference gene primer amplification. Sequencing was performed with immunoSEQ multiplex PCR; in TCRdb, only in-frame clones are kept and a portion is missing. V, J and clone size reflect that table, while D and trimming were determined from the DNA. There are about 88,000 clones in the sample; roughly nine tenths occur only once, and about 17% lies in the top ten. Germline loops: CDR1 ENHRY, CDR2 SYGVKD. V was pared by 3 bases and J by 8 bases, with 17 bases between. This CDR3 contains 15 residues.

The receptor was derived from a woman aged 60-75 years with COVID-19, enrolled during active disease. The material sequenced was peripheral blood. The rearrangement uses TRBV10-3 and TRBJ1-3; weak D call: TRBD1 (6 bases). The DNA for the CDR3 is TGTGCCATCAGTGAACCGGGCAGGGGTAGCCACACCATATATTTT. Protein product: CAISEPGRGSHTIYF.